This T cell receptor beta chain was found in a study of blood T cells in healthy people across ages. A sample-barcoded 5' primer and a J-beta primer mix were used in a second PCR of about 7 to 12 cycles. TCRdb reprocessed the 5' RACE reads via MiXCR and lists one record per CDR3 protein. The data contain more than 1,000,000 distinct CDR3 sequences, almost 25% of them singletons. Trimming took 1 base from V and 11 from J, leaving 17 bases between them. The CDR3 has 14 amino acids. Germline assignment: CDR1 MNHEY and CDR2 SMNVEV (reference sequence). Donors were systemically healthy Caucasian individuals from Russia aged about 6 to 95 years. This sample was shared with a second study, whose subject was T cells of mothers and their children.

Material for sequencing was blood. The sequence was obtained from a girl aged 2-15 years in good health. The V gene is TRBV27, the J gene TRBJ2-5, with a possible D match to TRBD1 (6 bases). The CDR3 bases are TGTGCCAGCAGTTTATATACCGGGGCAGGGGAGCAGTACTTC. It specifies CASSLYTGAGEQYF.